The rows below give T cell receptor beta chains drawn from one sample of a study of Graves' ophthalmopathy and Graves' hyperthyroidism. One entry per CDR3 protein, called by TCRdb with MiXCR from the multiplex PCR reads. Counted here are some 360,000 distinct CDR3 sequences, 17% occurring once; the ten biggest clones make up 2.4%. Sequencing was carried out using peripheral blood. The receptors were sampled from an adult woman with stable Graves' hyperthyroidism. CDR3s include the opening cysteine and the closing phenylalanine or tryptophan. D genes are given only for firm matches. Rows may omit the clone size; those that give it use once, few, many or a size class.

CDR3,DNA,J,D,size,V
CATGQSMNTEAFF,TGTGCCACAGGACAGAGCATGAACACTGAAGCTTTCTTT,TRBJ1-1,.,.,TRBV28
CASSPTSGRENTGELFF,TGTGCCAGCAGTCCGACTAGCGGGAGAGAGAACACCGGGGAGCTGTTTTTT,TRBJ2-2,TRBD2,many,TRBV12-3/TRBV12-4
CSATIAAFSYEQYF,TGCAGTGCCACGATAGCGGCCTTCTCCTACGAGCAGTACTTC,TRBJ2-7,.,many,TRBV20-1
CASRNSDSSYEQYF,TGTGCCAGCAGGAATAGCGACAGCTCCTACGAGCAGTACTTC,TRBJ2-7,.,many,TRBV7-9
CSSKLRGWDQPQHF,TGCAGTTCAAAACTCCGGGGGTGGGATCAGCCCCAGCATTTT,TRBJ1-5,.,many,TRBV20-1
CASSLEGNKLAKNIQYF,TGTGCCAGCAGTTTGGAGGGAAATAAACTAGCCAAAAACATTCAGTACTTC,TRBJ2-4,.,many,TRBV28
CASSVGGAEAFF,TGTGCCAGTAGTGTCGGGGGGGCTGAAGCTTTCTTT,TRBJ1-1,.,many,TRBV19
CASSTELAGGPSGETQYF,TGTGCCAGCAGCACTGAACTAGCGGGAGGGCCCTCGGGAGAGACCCAGTACTTC,TRBJ2-5,TRBD2,many,TRBV7-2
CASRKVETQYF,TGTGCCAGCAGAAAGGTGGAGACCCAGTACTTC,TRBJ2-5,.,many,TRBV6-1
CASSSRLAGSYEQYF,TGTGCCAGCAGTTCCCGACTAGCGGGAAGCTACGAGCAGTACTTC,TRBJ2-7,TRBD2,.,TRBV5-4
CASSPLTGADTGELFF,TGTGCCAGCAGCCCCCTGACAGGGGCGGACACCGGGGAGCTGTTTTTT,TRBJ2-2,TRBD1,many,TRBV5-6
CASSTGTNTYEQYF,TGTGCCAGTAGTACCGGGACTAACACCTACGAGCAGTACTTC,TRBJ2-7,TRBD2,many,TRBV19
CASSDPAHYGYTF,TGTGCCAGCAGCGACCCCGCTCACTATGGCTACACCTTC,TRBJ1-2,.,many,TRBV9
CASTFWGEGETQYF,TGTGCCAGCACCTTCTGGGGGGAGGGAGAGACCCAGTACTTC,TRBJ2-5,TRBD2,many,TRBV6-5
CASSENRRTDTQYF,TGTGCCAGCAGTGAAAACAGGCGCACAGATACGCAGTATTTT,TRBJ2-3,.,.,TRBV2
CASSRLSDTEAFF,TGTGCCAGCAGTCGGCTCAGCGACACTGAAGCTTTCTTT,TRBJ1-1,.,many,TRBV6-1
CASSGVRVGYTF,TGTGCCAGCAGCGGGGTTCGGGTCGGCTACACCTTC,TRBJ1-2,.,many,TRBV9
CASTTNRDQPQHF,TGTGCCAGCACCACCAACAGGGATCAGCCCCAGCATTTT,TRBJ1-5,.,many,TRBV12-3/TRBV12-4
CASSEKKLIPETQYF,TGTGCCAGCAGTGAGAAAAAGCTGATCCCAGAGACCCAGTACTTC,TRBJ2-5,.,many,TRBV2
CAISYQPSLFF,TGTGCCATCAGTTATCAGCCCTCCCTCTTCTTT,TRBJ1-1,.,.,TRBV6-5
CASGWGTGWGKGNTEAFF,TGTGCTAGTGGTTGGGGAACAGGGTGGGGGAAGGGGAACACTGAAGCTTTCTTT,TRBJ1-1,.,.,TRBV12-5
CASSYAQTYEQYF,TGTGCCAGCAGTTATGCGCAGACTTACGAGCAGTACTTC,TRBJ2-7,.,many,TRBV6-2/TRBV6-3
CASSLARPARSSPLHF,TGTGCCAGCAGTTTAGCGCGTCCCGCTCGGAGTTCACCCCTCCACTTT,TRBJ1-6,.,many,TRBV12-3/TRBV12-4
CATSREVGGPLYEQYF,TGTGCCACCAGCAGAGAAGTAGGAGGACCTCTCTACGAGCAGTACTTC,TRBJ2-7,.,many,TRBV15
CASSLIGDWANTEAFF,TGTGCCAGCAGTTTGATCGGGGATTGGGCGAACACTGAAGCTTTCTTT,TRBJ1-1,.,many,TRBV27
CASSEGSTGELFF,TGCGCCAGCTCTGAGGGATCCACCGGGGAGCTGTTTTTT,TRBJ2-2,.,few,TRBV5-1
CASSPPDRTEAFF,TGTGCCAGCTCACCACCGGACAGGACTGAAGCTTTCTTT,TRBJ1-1,TRBD1,many,TRBV18
CASSGTVYGYTF,TGTGCCAGCAGTGGGACAGTGTATGGCTACACCTTC,TRBJ1-2,TRBD1,.,TRBV6-2/TRBV6-3
CASSNYHPDSGNYGYTF,TGTGCCAGCAGTAATTATCACCCGGACAGTGGTAACTATGGCTACACCTTC,TRBJ1-2,.,few,TRBV28
CASQGTEETQYF,TGTGCCAGCCAAGGGACAGAAGAGACCCAGTACTTC,TRBJ2-5,TRBD1,.,TRBV18
CASGAMGRRGGNIQYF,TGTGCCAGCGGGGCTATGGGCAGAAGAGGTGGAAACATTCAGTACTTC,TRBJ2-4,.,many,TRBV6-1